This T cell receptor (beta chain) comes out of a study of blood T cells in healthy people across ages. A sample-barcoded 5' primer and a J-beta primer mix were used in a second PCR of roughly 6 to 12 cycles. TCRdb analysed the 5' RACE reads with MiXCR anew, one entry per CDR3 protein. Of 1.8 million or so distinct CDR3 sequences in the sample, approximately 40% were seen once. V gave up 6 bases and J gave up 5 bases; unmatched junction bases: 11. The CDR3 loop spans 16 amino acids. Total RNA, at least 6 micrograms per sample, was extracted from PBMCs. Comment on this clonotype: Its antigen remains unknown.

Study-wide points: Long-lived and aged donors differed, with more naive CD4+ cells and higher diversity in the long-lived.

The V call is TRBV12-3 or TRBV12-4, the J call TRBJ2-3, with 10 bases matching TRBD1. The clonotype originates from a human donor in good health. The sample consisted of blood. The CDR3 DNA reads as TGTGCCAGCAGCTCCGCATATGGGACAGGGGAAGATACGCAGTATTTT. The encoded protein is CASSSAYGTGEDTQYF.